The rows below give T cell receptor beta chains drawn from one sample of a study of blood T cell repertoires in COVID-19. Generated by immunoSEQ multiplex PCR, the TCRdb table keeps only in-frame clones and is missing some. The data contain under 80,000 clones, 76% of them singletons. The sample consisted of peripheral blood. The source is a man in his fifties or sixties with COVID-19, enrolled during active disease. Each CDR3 is given without its conserved first and last residue. Each record gives: J gene, V gene, CDR3 protein.

J gene: TRBJ2-5; V gene: TRBV11-3; CDR3 protein: ASSSRDIQY
J gene: TRBJ2-1; V gene: TRBV11-2; CDR3 protein: ASSLVTSRRNEQF
J gene: TRBJ2-7; V gene: TRBV28; CDR3 protein: ASSSTYEQY
J gene: TRBJ1-2; V gene: TRBV20-1; CDR3 protein: SARAGGDYT
J gene: TRBJ2-5; V gene: TRBV19; CDR3 protein: ASSTRTSNLETQY
J gene: TRBJ1-2; V gene: TRBV4-1; CDR3 protein: ASSQDTGRGYGYT
J gene: TRBJ1-3; V gene: TRBV19; CDR3 protein: ASSPYPQGVAGNTIY
J gene: TRBJ1-3; V gene: TRBV7-3; CDR3 protein: ASSLPPPKSGNTIY
J gene: TRBJ1-5; V gene: TRBV9; CDR3 protein: ASSEGRGRGQPQH
J gene: TRBJ1-6; V gene: TRBV5-5; CDR3 protein: ASSLGSDSPLH
J gene: TRBJ2-1; V gene: TRBV30; CDR3 protein: AWSERAEQF
J gene: TRBJ2-1; V gene: TRBV30; CDR3 protein: ACIKGDQGWDEQF
J gene: TRBJ1-1; V gene: TRBV18; CDR3 protein: ASSPDSDGNTEAF
J gene: TRBJ1-1; V gene: TRBV7-9; CDR3 protein: ASSFRTEAF
J gene: TRBJ1-6; V gene: TRBV27; CDR3 protein: ASSPGRGDSPLH
J gene: TRBJ1-1; V gene: TRBV28; CDR3 protein: ASSFIGDRAF
J gene: TRBJ2-1; V gene: TRBV27; CDR3 protein: ASSSAGGVNEQF